This T cell receptor beta chain was sequenced during a study of blood T cell repertoires in COVID-19. Across the whole study: The study drew acute and convalescent COVID-19 samples from the United States, Italy and Spain. The analysed material was cDNA or gDNA that came from T cells, B-cell-depleted T cells, or PBMCs.

The CDR3 runs 15 residues. V trimming: 9 bases; J trimming: 8 bases; junction bases outside the gene matches: 13. The germline CDR1 and CDR2 sequences are WNHNN and SYGVQD (reference sequence). Authors' analysis steps: Estimates of nucleated cell counts were drawn from the amplification of reference gene primers. Some clones are missing from TCRdb's copy, which holds only in-frame ones; the method was immunoSEQ multiplex PCR. The DNA gave D and trimming, while V, J and clone size come from that table. The sample yields approximately 110,000 clones, 80% to 85% seen once. V is TRBV10-1 and J is TRBJ2-1; 10 bases are shared with TRBD1. The sample taken for sequencing was peripheral blood. The receptor's source is a man in his 70s with acute or convalescent COVID-19. The CDR3 sequence is CASSRDRGRVDEQFF. The DNA for the CDR3 is TGCGCCAGTAGTAGAGACAGGGGGCGTGTCGATGAGCAGTTCTTC.